Each of the 29 T cell receptor beta chains below was sequenced from the same sample in a study of graft-versus-host responses after intestinal transplantation. What these receptors recognize is not known. Method: immunoSEQ multiplex PCR; TCRdb's copy keeps in-frame clones and lacks some. The sample comprises 85,000 to 130,000 clones, more than 75% of which are singletons, and more than 0.8% rests with the top ten. The sample here was unstimulated CD4+ T cells sorted from spleen or lymph node cells, taken before intestinal transplant. These receptors all stem from a human donor who received an intestinal transplant.

This chain links TRBV5-1 with TRBJ2-2; no definite D call. Trimming stripped 0 bases from V and 3 bases from J, with 9 bases between. The CDR3 loop spans 15 amino acids. Per the germline V gene, CDR1 is SGHRS and CDR2 is YFSETQ. The CDR3 is CASSLGGVDTGELFF. CDR3 nucleotide sequence: TGCGCCAGCAGCTTGGGTGGGGTGGACACCGGGGAGCTGTTTTTT.

The chain is built from TRBV18 and TRBJ1-2, with D unclear. The CDR3 has 15 residues. From germline, CDR1 is KGHSH and CDR2 LQKENI. With 3 bases removed from V and 8 bases from J, the gap between germline ends came to 19 bases. The CDR3 DNA reads as TGTGCCAGCTCACCGGCATCCATCCTTACGTGGGGCTACACCTTC. Translating gives CASSPASILTWGYTF.

The rearrangement links TRBV6-1 to TRBJ1-1; D is unresolved. Germline CDR1 and CDR2: MNHNS and SASEGT. Trimming left V 7 bases short and J 5 bases short, with 14 bases between. This CDR3 spans 13 amino acids. CDR3 region: CASTDPGKTEAFF. The CDR3 coding sequence is TGTGCCAGCACGGACCCGGGGAAGACTGAAGCTTTCTTT.

This clone came up once. The chain links TRBV5-4 to TRBJ2-1; the D gene is possibly TRBD1 (5 bases). This CDR3 is 16 amino acids long. The V and J ends lost 0 bases and 5 bases respectively, with 15 bases between them. CDR1 and CDR2 (germline): SGHNT, YYREEE (reference sequence). CDR3 bases: TGTGCCAGCAGCTTGGCCAGGTGGGGCCGGAACAATGAGCAGTTCTTC. Amino acids: CASSLARWGRNNEQFF.

V is TRBV4-1 and J is TRBJ2-7; D is possibly TRBD2 (6 bases). The CDR3 length is 14 residues. Deletions cut 7 bases from V and 2 bases from J, with 15 bases between. The V gene's germline CDR1 is MGHRA and CDR2 YSYEKL. The CDR3 loop is CASTIRLGTYEQYF. In nucleotides, the CDR3 is TGCGCCAGCACGATCCGACTAGGAACCTACGAGCAGTACTTC.

V and J are TRBV9 and TRBJ2-5; the D is unclear. CDR3 length: 11 amino acids. Germline V gene lookup returns CDR1 SGDLS and CDR2 YYNGEE. The V gene lost 0 bases and the J gene lost 5 bases, with 2 bases spanning the gap. The CDR3 DNA sequence: TGTGCCAGCAGCGTAGCGGAGACCCAGTACTTC. Its protein product is CASSVAETQYF.

The rearrangement joins TRBV10-3 to TRBJ1-5; tentative D call: TRBD1 (5 bases). This CDR3 region has 14 residues. The germline V gene has CDR1 ENHRY and CDR2 SYGVKD. V was cut by 11 bases and J by 0 bases, with 14 bases left in between. The CDR3 DNA reads TGTGCCGCCCGGGACGGGTATAGCAATCAGCCCCAGCATTTT. Amino acids: CAARDGYSNQPQHF.

CDR3 in DNA: TGTGCCAGCAGCTTAGTTTCGGGGGAGTCCCCGCAGTATTTT. It yields the protein CASSLVSGESPQYF. The chain uses TRBV11-2 and TRBJ2-3; possible D gene TRBD2, 6 bases. The CDR3 totals 14 residues. Trimming took 1 base from V and 10 from J, leaving 15 bases between them. Germline V gene data show CDR1 as SGHAT and CDR2 as FQNNGV.

V is TRBV28 and J is TRBJ1-5; D remains ambiguous. This CDR3 region has 15 residues. V shed 3 bases and J shed 4 bases, with 13 bases lying between them. Per the germline V gene, CDR1 is MDHEN and CDR2 is SYDVKM. The chain's CDR3 is CASSFPRPHNQPQHF. The CDR3 DNA sequence: TGTGCCAGCAGTTTCCCCAGGCCTCATAATCAGCCCCAGCATTTT.

The table lists this clone with a few counts. The rearrangement joins TRBV9 to TRBJ2-2, with unresolved D. The CDR3 has 15 amino acids. Germline CDR1 reads SGDLS; CDR2 reads YYNGEE. The V and J ends lost 0 bases and 5 bases respectively, with 11 bases between them. CDR3 sequence reads: CASSVGGSETGELFF. CDR3 bases: TGTGCCAGCAGCGTAGGGGGTTCGGAGACCGGGGAGCTGTTTTTT.

The chain is built from TRBV5-1 and TRBJ2-7; TRBD1 aligns across 11 bases. The germline CDR1 and CDR2 sequences are SGHRS and YFSETQ. The CDR3 is made up of 14 amino acids. Germline trimming cut 4 bases from V and 5 bases from J; bases unmatched to any gene: 5. CDR3 DNA sequence: TGCGCCAGCAGCCCCGGGACAGGGGGTCACGAGCAGTACTTC. Translation gives CASSPGTGGHEQYF.

The chain's CDR3 is CASSYRDRGRGYTF. DNA for the CDR3: TGTGCCAGCAGTTACCGAGACAGGGGTCGTGGCTACACCTTC. This sequence joins TRBV6-5 and TRBJ1-2; 8 nucleotides agree with TRBD1. With 2 bases clipped from V and 7 bases from J, the junction kept 6 bases outside the gene matches. This CDR3 is built from 14 residues. Germline CDR1 and CDR2: MNHEY and SVGAGI.

DNA of the CDR3: TGTGCCAGCAGCTTACAACCCCGACAGGGTCAGTACTTC. Encoded protein: CASSLQPRQGQYF. The chain links TRBV7-9 to TRBJ2-7, with 7 bases matching TRBD1. V was pared by 2 bases and J by 10 bases, with 8 bases of the junction left unmatched. CDR1 SEHNR and CDR2 FQNEAQ come from the germline V gene (reference sequence). The CDR3 is 13 residues long.

The J gene is TRBJ2-7, the V gene TRBV28, with 8 bases fitting TRBD2. Germline trimming cut 8 bases from V and 4 bases from J; bases unmatched to any gene: 4. From germline, CDR1 is MDHEN and CDR2 SYDVKM. The length of the CDR3 is 12 residues. The CDR3 region has the DNA TGTGCCAGCCGGGCGGGAGGTTACGAGCAGTACTTC. Translation gives CASRAGGYEQYF.

The chain links TRBV5-1 to TRBJ2-5; 11 bases fit TRBD1. The CDR3 extends over 16 amino acids. The germline V gene encodes CDR1 SGHRS and CDR2 YFSETQ. Germline trimming cut 4 bases from V and 4 bases from J; bases unmatched to any gene: 9. CDR3 nucleotides: TGCGCCAGCAGCCTTAGCGGGACAGGGGGTGGAGAGACCCAGTACTTC. Amino acids: CASSLSGTGGGETQYF.

The rearrangement joins TRBV7-2 to TRBJ1-4; TRBD1 matches 7 bases. Germline V gives CDR1 SGHTA, CDR2 FQGNSA. CDR3 length equals 14 residues. J gave up 5 bases and V 5 bases, and 5 bases lay outside the gene matches. CDR3 nucleotide sequence: TGTGCCAGCAGCCTCCGGGACAGAAATGAAAAACTGTTTTTT. Residues: CASSLRDRNEKLFF.

The chain recombines TRBV10-3 with TRBJ1-3; possible D gene TRBD1, 5 bases. The CDR3 contains 14 residues. Germline CDR1 and CDR2: ENHRY and SYGVKD. V lost 2 bases and J lost 2, with 7 bases in between. This chain's CDR3 is CAISEGGAGNTIYF. The CDR3 DNA follows: TGTGCCATCAGTGAGGGGGGAGCTGGAAACACCATATATTTT.

This clone is a singleton in its sample. This chain links TRBV18 with TRBJ2-5; D is uncertain. This CDR3 has 13 residues. V was pared by 3 bases and J by 4 bases, with 9 bases between. The germline V gene encodes CDR1 KGHSH and CDR2 LQKENI. The CDR3 DNA is TGTGCCAGCTCACCTGGTAGTAGAGAGACCCAGTACTTC. Protein: CASSPGSRETQYF.

Regarding this clone: Other DNA variants within this sample encode the same CDR3. The chain carries TRBV7-3 and TRBJ2-5; TRBD2 aligns across 8 bases. In germline, CDR1 is SGHTA, CDR2 FQGTGA. The CDR3 extends over 15 amino acids. V gave up 1 base and J gave up 5 bases; unmatched junction bases: 6. CDR3 DNA: TGTGCCAGCAGCTTAAGGCGGGGGGCGGGGGAGACCCAGTACTTC. Translated: CASSLRRGAGETQYF.

In its sample, this clone is medium-sized. The V call is TRBV7-9, the J call TRBJ2-7, with no clear D. The germline CDR1 and CDR2 sequences are SEHNR and FQNEAQ (reference sequence). The CDR3 runs 13 residues. Trimming left V 1 base short and J 7 bases short, with 11 bases between. This CDR3 is CASSLDVAREQYF. The CDR3 region has the DNA TGTGCCAGCAGCTTAGACGTAGCCAGGGAGCAGTACTTC. The whole variable domain, filled in from reference TRBV7-9 and TRBJ2-7, reads DTGVSQNPRHKITKRGQNVTFRCDPISEHNRLYWYRQTLGQGPEFLTYFQNEAQLEKSRLLSDRFSAERPKGSFSTLEIQRTEQGDSAMYLCASSLDVAREQYFGPGTRLTVT.

The chain employs TRBV11-3 and TRBJ2-7, with 7 bases lining up with TRBD1. The V gene's germline CDR1 is SGHNT and CDR2 YENEEA. Losses at the gene ends were 1 base for V and 4 bases for J; bases not matched to a gene: 7. CDR3 length: 15 amino acids. CDR3 sequence reads: CASSLGPGQRYEQYF. CDR3 in DNA: TGTGCCAGCAGCTTAGGCCCGGGACAGAGGTACGAGCAGTACTTC.

The gene calls are TRBV5-4 and TRBJ2-1, with TRBD2 as a possible D gene (6 bases). Per germline, CDR1 SGHNT and CDR2 YYREEE (reference sequence). The V end was cut by 3 bases, the J end by 7 bases, with 11 bases between. The CDR3 contains 13 residues. Written as DNA, the CDR3 is TGTGCCAGCAGCTCGGGACTCCTAAATGAGCAGTTCTTC. The encoded protein is CASSSGLLNEQFF.

V usage is TRBV11-2 and J usage is TRBJ2-5, with TRBD2 matching over 7 bases. Germline values: CDR1 SGHAT, CDR2 FQNNGV. The CDR3 runs 14 residues. V gave up 4 bases and J gave up 4 bases; unmatched junction bases: 6. The CDR3 region is CASSWEGRAETQYF. The CDR3 bases are TGTGCCAGCAGCTGGGAGGGAAGAGCAGAGACCCAGTACTTC. Filled out from reference TRBV11-2 and TRBJ2-5, the complete variable domain reads EAGVAQSPRYKIIEKRQSVAFWCNPISGHATLYWYQQILGQGPKLLIQFQNNGVVDDSQLPKDRFSAERLKGVDSTLKIQPAKLEDSAVYLCASSWEGRAETQYFGPGTRLLVL.

This clone was seen only a few times. The rearrangement joins TRBV5-1 to TRBJ2-5, with TRBD1 matching over 10 bases. CDR3 length equals 17 residues. Germline V gene sequence: CDR1 SGHRS, CDR2 YFSETQ. The ends lost 1 base at V and 1 base at J; junction bases unmatched: 7. The CDR3 DNA reads as TGCGCCAGCAGCTTGTTAGGGACAGGGGACTTCCAAGAGACCCAGTACTTC. Its translation is CASSLLGTGDFQETQYF.

The J gene is TRBJ2-7, the V gene TRBV7-6; D not certain. Germline assignment: CDR1 SGHVS and CDR2 FNYEAQ. Deletions cut 1 base from V and 0 bases from J, with 10 bases between. This CDR3 is built from 15 residues. The CDR3 reads CASSLDLGFSYEQYF. CDR3 sequence (DNA): TGTGCCAGCAGCTTAGATTTGGGATTCTCCTACGAGCAGTACTTC.

The chain employs TRBV30 and TRBJ2-1; D gene uncertain. The length of the CDR3 is 11 residues. Germline lookup yields CDR1 GTSNPN and CDR2 SVGIG (reference sequence). V lost 7 bases and J lost 3, with 7 bases in between. The CDR3 DNA sequence: TGTGCCTCCTCCAACTACAATGAGCAGTTCTTC. Translated: CASSNYNEQFF.

V and J are TRBV15 and TRBJ2-5, with D unresolved. The V and J ends lost 1 base and 0 bases respectively, with 9 bases between them. This CDR3 has 15 amino acids. Germline V gene sequence: CDR1 LNHNV, CDR2 YYDKDF (reference sequence). The CDR3 nucleotides read TGTGCCACCAGCAGAGTTACTGGCCACCAAGAGACCCAGTACTTC. The encoded protein is CATSRVTGHQETQYF. The full variable domain, completed using reference TRBV15 and TRBJ2-5, is DAMVIQNPRYQVTQFGKPVTLSCSQTLNHNVMYWYQQKSSQAPKLLFHYYDKDFNNEADTPDNFQSRRPNTSFCFLDIRSPGLGDTAMYLCATSRVTGHQETQYFGPGTRLLVL.

As for this clone: Mismatch with germline at one junction end may stem from a read error. The rearrangement joins TRBV2 to TRBJ2-2, with D tentatively TRBD1 (5 bases). In germline, CDR1 is SNHLY, CDR2 FYNNEI. This CDR3 comprises 14 residues. The chain's CDR3 is CASKVRANTGELFF. The DNA for the CDR3 is TGTGCCAGCAAAGTCAGGGCGAATACCGGGGAGCTGTTTTTT.

The CDR3 sequence is CASAQLGTSAHSSYNEQFF. The CDR3 nucleotides read TGTGCCAGCGCGCAACTAGGGACTAGCGCTCACTCCTCCTACAATGAGCAGTTCTTC. This sequence joins TRBV9 and TRBJ2-1; 10 nucleotides agree with TRBD2. J lost 0 bases, V lost 7 bases, and 16 bases had no gene match. Germline V CDR1 and CDR2: SGDLS, YYNGEE. This CDR3 has 19 residues.